The 26 T cell receptor beta chains listed next were all sequenced from one sample in a study of T cell responses to AZD1222 COVID-19 vaccine. Sequenced by immunoSEQ multiplex PCR; TCRdb stores in-frame clones only, minus some. The repertoire has roughly 100,000 clones, about 85% of them found once; the top ten carry less than 3.5%. Material: peripheral blood, obtained on day 0 of AZD1222 vaccination. Every receptor here comes from an adult in good health.

The chain couples TRBV27 to TRBJ2-3, with 7 bases fitting TRBD2. The V gene's germline CDR1 is MNHEY and CDR2 SMNVEV (reference sequence). CDR3 length: 14 amino acids. Trimming at V came to 7 bases and at J to 5 bases, leaving 9 bases not matched to a gene. This chain's CDR3 is CASKSTGGIDTQYF. Here the CDR3 DNA reads TGTGCCAGCAAGTCAACGGGAGGTATAGATACGCAGTATTTT.

This clone was seen only a few times. The J gene is TRBJ1-3, the V gene TRBV19; no reliable D call. This CDR3 contains 12 residues. The germline CDR1 and CDR2 sequences are LNHDA and SQIVND (reference sequence). The V end was cut by 3 bases, the J end by 4 bases, with 4 bases between. CDR3 sequence (DNA): TGTGCCAGTAGTATGCCCGGAAACACCATATATTTT. Amino acid sequence: CASSMPGNTIYF.

This clone was observed once. The V gene is TRBV6-2 or TRBV6-3, the J gene TRBJ2-5, with no clear D. The CDR3 has 11 residues. Per the germline V gene, CDR1 is MNHEY and CDR2 is SVGEGT. Between the trimmed V and J ends, which lost 4 bases and 7 bases, there was a span of 7 bases. In DNA, the CDR3 is TGTGCCAGCAGTTCCCCTCGGACCCAGTACTTC. Translating gives CASSSPRTQYF.

This chain uses TRBV6-2 or TRBV6-3 with TRBJ1-4; 11 bases agree with TRBD1. The J segment lost 7 bases and the V segment lost 5 bases, leaving 6 bases of the junction unmatched. Per the germline V gene, CDR1 is MNHEY and CDR2 is SVGEGT. This CDR3 contains 15 residues. The CDR3: CASSTRTGGREKLFF. In DNA form, the CDR3 reads TGTGCCAGCAGTACCAGGACAGGGGGCCGTGAAAAACTGTTTTTT.

The CDR3 loop reads CASSRPRLAHSYEQYV. The CDR3, as DNA: TGTGCCAGCAGTCGCCCGAGACTAGCGCACTCCTACGAGCAGTACGTC. The chain couples TRBV6-2 or TRBV6-3 to TRBJ2-7; 8 positions match TRBD2. Trimming at V came to 5 bases and at J to 0 bases, leaving 9 bases not matched to a gene. Germline assignment: CDR1 MNHEY and CDR2 SVGEGT. This CDR3 is built from 16 residues.

The V gene is TRBV6-4, the J gene TRBJ2-1, with a tentative D call TRBD2 (5 bases). Per germline, CDR1 MRHNA and CDR2 SNTAGT. The CDR3 loop spans 13 amino acids. V was cut by 0 bases and J by 9 bases, with 9 bases left in between. This CDR3 is CASSDSRGREQFF. Here the CDR3 DNA reads TGTGCCAGCAGTGACTCCCGCGGGCGTGAGCAGTTCTTC.

The CDR3 loop is CASSQGPGYSGELFF. CDR3 sequence (DNA): TGCGCCAGCAGCCAAGGTCCAGGGTATTCCGGGGAGCTGTTTTTT. The J gene is TRBJ2-2, the V gene TRBV4-3, with TRBD1 as a possible D gene (5 bases). This CDR3 region has 15 residues. CDR1 is LGHNA, CDR2 YSLEER, per germline. The V end was cut by 1 base, the J end by 6 bases, with 12 bases between.

The chain combines TRBV4-3 with TRBJ1-2; 7 bases are a match to TRBD1. This CDR3 is 14 amino acids long. Trimming took 1 base from V and 7 from J; bases not matched to a gene: 6. Germline CDR1 LGHNA, CDR2 YSLEER. The CDR3 loop is CASSQADRAAGYTF. CDR3 sequence (DNA): TGCGCCAGCAGCCAAGCCGACAGGGCGGCTGGCTACACCTTC.

This clone was detected only a few times. The chain has TRBV25-1 and TRBJ1-5; D is perhaps TRBD1 (6 bases). V lost 4 bases, J lost 7 bases, and 14 bases lay in between. Germline lookup yields CDR1 MGHDK and CDR2 SYGVNS. The CDR3 has 14 amino acids. Written as DNA, the CDR3 is TGTGCCAGCAGTGGTGGCAGGGGTGGCCAGCCCCAGCATTTT. This translates into CASSGGRGGQPQHF.

This chain links TRBV3-1 (or the pseudogene TRBV3-2) with TRBJ2-7, with D hard to call. Germline CDR1 is LGHDT and CDR2 is YNNKEL (reference sequence). The germline V and J ends were trimmed by 0 bases and 0 bases, with 6 bases remaining between them. The CDR3 consists of 14 residues. DNA for the CDR3: TGTGCCAGCAGCCAAGATACCAGCTCCTACGAGCAGTACTTC. Amino acids: CASSQDTSSYEQYF.

The chain is built from TRBV27 and TRBJ1-2; 9 nucleotides line up with TRBD1. Germline V lookup: CDR1 MNHEY, CDR2 SMNVEV (reference sequence). The ends lost 6 bases at V and 1 base at J; junction bases unmatched: 6. The CDR3 sequence is 15 residues long. In nucleotides, the CDR3 is TGTGCCAGCAGCACAGGGGGCGCCGATAACTATGGCTACACCTTC. Encoded protein: CASSTGGADNYGYTF.

The rearrangement uses TRBV19 and TRBJ1-1, with D uncertain. This CDR3 is 13 amino acids long. The V gene's germline CDR1 is LNHDA and CDR2 SQIVND (reference sequence). Between the trimmed V and J ends, which lost 5 bases and 4 bases, there was a span of 11 bases. In nucleotides, the CDR3 is TGTGCCAGTAGTCTGAAGGGTGTCACTGAAGCTTTCTTT. Amino acids: CASSLKGVTEAFF.

This clone showed up just once. J is TRBJ2-2 and V is TRBV7-6, with 8 positions matching TRBD1. With V trimmed by 2 bases and J by 4 bases, 3 bases remained unmatched. Germline lookup yields CDR1 SGHVS and CDR2 FNYEAQ. CDR3 length equals 15 residues. For the CDR3, the DNA is TGTGCCAGCAGCTTACAGGGGGCGTTCACCGGGGAGCTGTTTTTT. The encoded protein is CASSLQGAFTGELFF.

The chain employs TRBV7-9 and TRBJ1-5; 7 positions match TRBD1. The CDR3 is 19 residues long. With V trimmed by 1 base and J by 0 bases, 12 bases remained unmatched. Per germline, CDR1 SEHNR and CDR2 FQNEAQ (reference sequence). Here the CDR3 reads CASSLVSLGQRHSNQPQHF. The CDR3 DNA follows: TGTGCCAGCAGCTTAGTATCCTTGGGACAGCGTCATAGCAATCAGCCCCAGCATTTT. The full variable domain, completed using reference TRBV7-9 and TRBJ1-5, is DTGVSQNPRHKITKRGQNVTFRCDPISEHNRLYWYRQTLGQGPEFLTYFQNEAQLEKSRLLSDRFSAERPKGSFSTLEIQRTEQGDSAMYLCASSLVSLGQRHSNQPQHFGDGTRLSIL.

The chain recombines TRBV30 with TRBJ1-3, with D possibly being TRBD1 (5 bases). The germline V gene has CDR1 GTSNPN and CDR2 SVGIG (reference sequence). The CDR3 covers 15 residues. Trimming shortened V by 1 base and J by 0 bases, and 10 bases separated the two germline ends. This chain's CDR3 is CAWSGYRSSGNTIYF. The CDR3 nucleotides are TGTGCCTGGAGTGGATACAGGTCCTCTGGAAACACCATATATTTT.

In DNA, the CDR3 is TGTGCCAGTAGTATAGATCTAAGATCGTGGGACGAGCAGTACTTC. Its protein product is CASSIDLRSWDEQYF. This chain joins TRBV19 and TRBJ2-7, with D unclear. The V end was cut by 0 bases, the J end by 5 bases, with 14 bases between. In germline, CDR1 is LNHDA, CDR2 SQIVND (reference sequence). The CDR3 totals 15 residues.

This sequence joins TRBV18 and TRBJ2-1; 8 positions match TRBD2. J gave up 4 bases and V 6 bases, and 8 bases lay outside the gene matches. This CDR3 comprises 15 residues. Germline lookup yields CDR1 KGHSH and CDR2 LQKENI. The CDR3 sequence is CASSPLAGGYNEQFF. CDR3 nucleotide sequence: TGTGCCAGCTCTCCTCTGGCGGGAGGTTACAATGAGCAGTTCTTC.

This chain links TRBV29-1 with TRBJ1-2, with 12 bases that match TRBD1. The germline gives CDR1 SQVTM, CDR2 ANQGSEA. V was pared by 1 base and J by 8 bases, with 17 bases of the junction left unmatched. The CDR3 consists of 18 residues. The CDR3 is CSVEGGAGTGGASGGYTF. CDR3 coding DNA: TGCAGCGTTGAAGGTGGCGCCGGGACAGGGGGCGCGTCGGGAGGCTACACCTTC.

This clone showed up just a few times. The chain joins TRBV9 to TRBJ1-4, with 7 bases lining up with TRBD1. Looked up from germline, CDR1 is SGDLS and CDR2 is YYNGEE. The junction had 3 bases not matched to a gene; V was cut back by 2 bases and J by 2 bases. The CDR3 runs to 15 residues. CDR3 in amino acids: CASSVSTGTNEKLFF. In nucleotides, the CDR3 is TGTGCCAGCAGCGTCTCGACAGGGACTAATGAAAAACTGTTTTTT.

This chain links TRBV4-3 with TRBJ1-2; no firm D call. Per the germline V gene, CDR1 is LGHNA and CDR2 is YSLEER. This CDR3 spans 13 amino acids. V was pared by 0 bases and J by 7 bases, with 9 bases between. The CDR3 loop reads CASSQDWKGGYTF. The CDR3, as DNA: TGCGCCAGCAGCCAAGATTGGAAAGGTGGCTACACCTTC.

The V gene is TRBV30, the J gene TRBJ1-2, with D hard to call. CDR3 length equals 13 residues. Germline assignment: CDR1 GTSNPN and CDR2 SVGIG (reference sequence). Trimming pared 3 bases from V and 4 bases from J, leaving 12 bases between. The DNA of the CDR3 is TGTGCCTGGAGCCCCGACGGCACCTATGGCTACACCTTC. This gives the protein CAWSPDGTYGYTF.

The rearrangement links TRBV15 to TRBJ1-5, with 7 positions matching TRBD1. Per germline, CDR1 LNHNV and CDR2 YYDKDF (reference sequence). The CDR3 runs to 15 residues. V dropped 3 bases and J dropped 1; count of bases not matched to a gene: 3. CDR3 protein: CATSRRGQSNQPQHF. DNA of the CDR3: TGTGCCACCAGCAGGAGGGGACAGAGCAATCAGCCCCAGCATTTT.

The rearrangement uses TRBV9 and TRBJ2-1; tentatively, D is TRBD1 or TRBD2 (5 bases each). The CDR3 is 13 amino acids. Trimming took 7 bases from V and 3 from J, leaving 11 bases between them. Germline CDR1 is SGDLS and CDR2 is YYNGEE. The CDR3 region has the DNA TGTGCCAGCGGGGGTGCGGGCTACAATGAGCAGTTCTTC. Amino acid sequence: CASGGAGYNEQFF.

V usage is TRBV6-4 and J usage is TRBJ2-7; D possibly corresponds to TRBD1 (6 bases). Germline CDR1 is MRHNA and CDR2 is SNTAGT. The CDR3 is made up of 12 amino acids. The V gene lost 7 bases and the J gene lost 2 bases, with 9 bases spanning the gap. The DNA of the CDR3 is TGTGCCAGCATCGAGGGGGCCTACGAGCAGTACGTC. This sequence encodes CASIEGAYEQYV.

This clone was observed once. The V and J genes are TRBV5-6 and TRBJ2-1; TRBD2 matches at 9 bases. The CDR3 loop spans 17 amino acids. With 3 bases clipped from V and 4 bases from J, the junction kept 11 bases outside the gene matches. Germline V gives CDR1 SGHDT, CDR2 YYEEEE. The CDR3 spells CASSSLAREGLYNEQFF. Written as DNA, the CDR3 is TGTGCCAGCAGCTCCTTAGCGCGGGAGGGCCTGTACAATGAGCAGTTCTTC.

This chain links TRBV6-5 with TRBJ2-4, with D possibly matching TRBD1 (7 bases). Per the germline V gene, CDR1 is MNHEY and CDR2 is SVGAGI. This CDR3 contains 13 residues. Trimming pared 6 bases from V and 4 bases from J, leaving 10 bases between. The CDR3 loop reads CASRRDSKNIQYF. The DNA of the CDR3 is TGTGCCAGCAGGCGGGACAGTAAAAACATTCAGTACTTC.